Following are 9 T cell receptor beta chains from one sample sequenced in a study of T cell repertoires in cytomegalovirus infection. TCRdb reprocessed the reads via MiXCR and lists one record per CDR3 protein. The data contain fewer than 550,000 distinct CDR3 sequences, 30% to 40% of them singletons. The material sequenced was PBMCs. The receptors shown here come from a human donor in good health (CMV status not recorded). Some clones in this sample may be carry-over from other donors' samples.

The sample holds a few counts of this clonotype. J is TRBJ1-1 and V is TRBV2; a weak D match, TRBD1 (5 bases). There are 14 residues in the CDR3. Germline V gene lookup returns CDR1 SNHLY and CDR2 FYNNEI. Deletions cut 4 bases from V and 0 bases from J, with 9 bases between. DNA of the CDR3: TGTGCCAGCAGTGGAGGGGCTATGAACACTGAAGCTTTCTTT. It codes for CASSGGAMNTEAFF.

Here the CDR3 reads CSARAGLAGILSYEQYF. Here the CDR3 DNA reads TGCAGTGCTAGAGCTGGACTAGCGGGGATCCTCTCCTACGAGCAGTACTTC. The V gene is TRBV20-1, the J gene TRBJ2-7, with TRBD2 matching 12 bases. V shed 1 base and J 0 bases; nucleotides not matched to a gene: 7. CDR1 is DFQATT, CDR2 SNEGSKA, per germline (reference sequence). There are 17 residues in the CDR3.

Concerning this clonotype itself: A much larger clone lies a single base off, so this may be a read error. The chain has TRBV7-8 and TRBJ2-7, with D perhaps TRBD1 or TRBD2 (7 bases each). Trimming took off 6 bases at V and 5 bases at J, with 20 bases between the two ends. This CDR3 has 15 residues. Germline CDR1 SGHVS, CDR2 FQNEAQ. The CDR3 loop reads CASRSGGGRGDEQYF. The CDR3 nucleotides are TGTGCCAGCAGGTCAGGGGGGGGGAGGGGGGACGAGCAGTACTTC.

In its sample, this clonotype was seen many times. The genes are TRBV12-3 or TRBV12-4 and TRBJ2-2; D is undetermined. This CDR3 contains 11 residues. Trimming removed 8 bases at V and 6 bases at J, with 7 bases between. CDR3 protein: CASSAPGELFF. In nucleotides, the CDR3 is TGTGCCAGCTCGGCCCCCGGGGAGCTGTTTTTT.

This clonotype was detected only a few times. The chain has TRBV2 and TRBJ1-4; D is possibly TRBD1 (5 bases). V shed 4 bases and J shed 4 bases, with 13 bases lying between them. Germline-derived CDR1 and CDR2 are SNHLY and FYNNEI. The CDR3 runs to 15 residues. The DNA of the CDR3 is TGTGCCAGCAGTGTCGTCGGGACGGTTAATGAAAAACTGTTTTTT. Translating gives CASSVVGTVNEKLFF.

Ten or more counts support this clonotype. The chain carries TRBV7-2 and TRBJ2-7; 7 nucleotides align to TRBD1. The germline V gene encodes CDR1 SGHTA and CDR2 FQGNSA. The CDR3 sequence is 14 residues long. Trimming at V came to 5 bases and at J to 0 bases, leaving 4 bases not matched to a gene. CDR3: CASSQDRNSYEQYF. In nucleotides, the CDR3 is TGTGCCAGCAGCCAGGACAGGAACTCCTACGAGCAGTACTTC.

The rearrangement uses TRBV12-3 or TRBV12-4 and TRBJ1-2; 8 positions match TRBD1. This CDR3 spans 17 amino acids. V lost 5 bases to trimming and J lost 8 bases; unmatched junction nucleotides: 19. The CDR3 is CASSLEGQVSGMGGYTF. CDR3 in DNA: TGTGCCAGCAGTCTGGAGGGACAGGTATCGGGCATGGGAGGCTACACCTTC.

This clonotype appeared a few times. The rearrangement links TRBV6-1 to TRBJ2-7, with 13 positions matching TRBD2. Germline values: CDR1 MNHNS, CDR2 SASEGT. The CDR3 is 15 residues long. V shed 7 bases and J 8 bases; nucleotides not matched to a gene: 11. CDR3 amino acids: CASTRAGTSGVQQYF. The CDR3 region has the DNA TGTGCCAGCACCCGCGCCGGGACTAGCGGGGTACAGCAGTACTTC.

This clonotype showed up many times. The chain combines TRBV7-6 with TRBJ2-3; TRBD1 agrees at 10 bases. Germline lookup yields CDR1 SGHVS and CDR2 FNYEAQ. J was trimmed by 6 bases and V by 2 bases; bases with no gene match: 5. The CDR3 is made up of 15 amino acids. Written as DNA, the CDR3 is TGTGCCAGCAGCTTACAAGGGACAGGGGTTGATACGCAGTATTTT. It yields the protein CASSLQGTGVDTQYF.